This TCR beta chain was recovered during a study of control samples from healthy donors and cancer patients. The protocol was immunoSEQ multiplex PCR, while the TCRdb copy is restricted to in-frame clones and leaves out a portion. The sample has 98,000 or so clones, roughly four fifths seen once. CDR1 is SEHNR, CDR2 FQNEAQ, per germline (reference sequence). CDR3 size: 17 residues. V was trimmed by 4 bases and J by 3 bases, leaving 22 bases between them. The sequence derives from a man in his sixties in good health. Sequences were obtained from blood. J is TRBJ2-7 and V is TRBV7-9, with a weak D call TRBD1 (6 bases). The CDR3 nucleotides are TGTGCCAGCAGCTCGCCCCACTCGGGGACAAACAACTACGAGCAGTACTTC. Translation: CASSSPHSGTNNYEQYF.